Listed here are 23 T cell receptor beta chains from one sample, sequenced in a study of blood T cell repertoires in COVID-19. Sequenced by immunoSEQ multiplex PCR; TCRdb stores in-frame clones only, minus some. The sample holds around 150,000 clones; about 88% are singletons and the top ten take roughly a tenth. Material: peripheral blood. These receptors all stem from a man aged 50 to 59 with active or convalescent COVID-19.

This clone was counted a few times. The chain uses TRBV28 and TRBJ1-4; D is undetermined. This CDR3 has 11 amino acids. Germline loops: CDR1 MDHEN, CDR2 SYDVKM. V was clipped by 5 bases and J by 9 bases, with 7 bases between them. The CDR3 nucleotides are TGTGCCAGCAGTCGAGGGCAAAAACTGTTTTTT. Translated: CASSRGQKLFF.

The chain combines TRBV14 with TRBJ2-2; 13 bases line up with TRBD2. CDR3 length equals 16 residues. With V trimmed by 5 bases and J by 5 bases, 5 bases remained unmatched. In germline, CDR1 is SGHDN, CDR2 FVKESK. The CDR3: CASSRLAGGLTGELFF. CDR3 nucleotides: TGTGCCAGCAGCAGACTAGCGGGAGGTCTTACCGGGGAGCTGTTTTTT.

The genes are TRBV6-5 and TRBJ1-6, with TRBD1 identical over 9 bases. This CDR3 comprises 14 residues. Germline values: CDR1 MNHEY, CDR2 SVGAGI. V was clipped by 5 bases and J by 7 bases; unmatched bases: 3. CDR3 in DNA: TGTGCCAGCAGTCGGACAGGGGTAAATTCACCCCTCCACTTT. This translates into CASSRTGVNSPLHF.

As regards this clone: Different DNA sequences within this sample yield the same CDR3. The chain couples TRBV2 to TRBJ2-7; 7 nucleotides align to TRBD1. The CDR3 sequence is 13 residues long. Trimming removed 6 bases from V and 0 bases from J; junction bases left unmatched: 2. The V gene's germline CDR1 is SNHLY and CDR2 FYNNEI. CDR3 coding DNA: TGTGCCAGCAGAGGGACAGACTCCTACGAGCAGTACTTC. It is translated as CASRGTDSYEQYF.

The chain employs TRBV29-1 and TRBJ1-2; 11 bases are shared with TRBD1. The CDR3 sequence is 14 residues long. The ends lost 3 bases at V and 4 bases at J; junction bases unmatched: 4. Germline V gives CDR1 SQVTM, CDR2 ANQGSEA. The CDR3 region is CSVDRDRGGYGYTF. CDR3 sequence (DNA): TGCAGCGTTGACCGGGACAGGGGGGGCTATGGCTACACCTTC.

V gene TRBV27 combines with J gene TRBJ2-1, with 7 bases that match TRBD2. V lost 5 bases and J lost 4; bases outside the gene matches: 5. The germline V gene encodes CDR1 MNHEY and CDR2 SMNVEV (reference sequence). The CDR3 length is 14 residues. Here the CDR3 DNA reads TGTGCCAGCAGTCCCCTAGCGGAGTACAATGAGCAGTTCTTC. Amino acids: CASSPLAEYNEQFF.

This chain connects TRBV5-5 to TRBJ2-1; D remains unclear. The V gene's germline CDR1 is SGHKS and CDR2 YYEKEE (reference sequence). Deletions cut 0 bases from V and 0 bases from J, with 10 bases between. The CDR3 is 16 amino acids. The CDR3 loop is CASSLEHRSSYNEQFF. DNA for the CDR3: TGTGCCAGCAGCTTGGAGCATCGGAGCTCCTACAATGAGCAGTTCTTC.

The table lists this clone with a count of one. The chain links TRBV19 to TRBJ1-5, with a weak D call TRBD1 (5 bases). This CDR3 comprises 15 residues. Trimming pared 5 bases from V and 2 bases from J, leaving 13 bases between. Germline V gene lookup returns CDR1 LNHDA and CDR2 SQIVND (reference sequence). CDR3 loop: CASSPQGLGNQPQHF. CDR3 DNA: TGTGCCAGTAGTCCGCAGGGTCTTGGCAATCAGCCCCAGCATTTT.

The V gene is TRBV6-5, the J gene TRBJ1-3, with D tentatively TRBD1 (5 bases). Germline V lookup: CDR1 MNHEY, CDR2 SVGAGI. V lost 0 bases, J lost 2 bases, and 11 bases lay in between. The CDR3 loop spans 16 amino acids. This CDR3 reads CASSYSYTGAGNTIYF. The CDR3 DNA reads as TGTGCCAGCAGTTACTCGTATACAGGAGCTGGAAACACCATATATTTT.

V and J are TRBV6-5 and TRBJ2-5, with 10 bases that match TRBD2. Trimming at V came to 4 bases and at J to 5 bases, leaving 10 bases not matched to a gene. There are 16 residues in the CDR3. Germline CDR1 MNHEY, CDR2 SVGAGI. Here the CDR3 reads CASSLRASGSGETQYF. In DNA, the CDR3 is TGTGCCAGCAGTTTGCGGGCTAGCGGGAGTGGCGAGACCCAGTACTTC.

V usage is TRBV7-2 and J usage is TRBJ2-3; 8 bases align to TRBD2. The CDR3 has 16 residues. Germline trimming cut 3 bases from V and 4 bases from J; bases unmatched to any gene: 9. From germline, CDR1 is SGHTA and CDR2 FQGNSA. Here the CDR3 reads CASSFDSSGSSDTQYF. Here the CDR3 DNA reads TGTGCCAGCAGCTTTGACTCCAGCGGGAGCTCAGATACGCAGTATTTT.

The rearrangement joins TRBV19 to TRBJ1-5, with D maybe TRBD1 (6 bases). V lost 2 bases and J 3 bases, leaving 8 bases between the germline ends. This CDR3 is 14 amino acids long. Per the germline V gene, CDR1 is LNHDA and CDR2 is SQIVND (reference sequence). CDR3 sequence: CASSIQGINQPQHF. CDR3 nucleotides: TGTGCCAGTAGTATACAGGGGATCAATCAGCCCCAGCATTTT.

This chain uses TRBV6-5 with TRBJ2-1, with a weak D call TRBD1 (6 bases). CDR1 MNHEY and CDR2 SVGAGI come from the germline V gene. This CDR3 region has 15 residues. The V gene lost 2 bases and the J gene lost 0 bases, with 8 bases spanning the gap. Written as DNA, the CDR3 is TGTGCCAGCAGTTACGACAGGAGCTCCTACAATGAGCAGTTCTTC. It translates to CASSYDRSSYNEQFF.

The genes are TRBV29-1 and TRBJ2-1; TRBD2 matches 14 bases. CDR3 size: 14 residues. CDR1 is SQVTM and CDR2 is ANQGSEA in the germline V gene. Losses at the gene ends were 8 bases for V and 7 bases for J; bases not matched to a gene: 7. CDR3 sequence reads: CSSSGLAGGNEQFF. CDR3 in DNA: TGCAGCTCTTCAGGACTAGCGGGAGGAAATGAGCAGTTCTTC.

This chain uses TRBV7-8 with TRBJ2-1, with 8 positions matching TRBD2. Germline loops: CDR1 SGHVS, CDR2 FQNEAQ. The trim removed 7 bases at V and 4 bases at J, leaving 21 bases unmatched. This CDR3 is 19 amino acids long. CDR3 protein: CASNSAGGGGSYPYNEQFF. CDR3 nucleotides: TGTGCCAGCAACTCCGCCGGGGGGGGCGGGAGCTACCCTTACAATGAGCAGTTCTTC.

This clone was observed once. The V gene is TRBV5-1, the J gene TRBJ2-3; D uncertain. Between the trimmed V and J ends, which lost 1 base and 0 bases, there was a span of 18 bases. The CDR3 is 18 amino acids. CDR1 is SGHRS and CDR2 is YFSETQ in the germline V gene. In DNA form, the CDR3 reads TGCGCCAGCAGCTTGAAGACTTTAAGTCAGATCAGCACAGATACGCAGTATTTT. Translated: CASSLKTLSQISTDTQYF.

This clone was counted only a few times. The genes are TRBV5-1 and TRBJ2-7, with TRBD1 matching over 10 bases. With V trimmed by 7 bases and J by 7 bases, 5 bases remained unmatched. This CDR3 comprises 12 residues. Germline loops: CDR1 SGHRS, CDR2 YFSETQ. The chain's CDR3 is CASGRGQGEQYF. CDR3 sequence (DNA): TGCGCCAGCGGCCGGGGACAGGGGGAGCAGTACTTC.

V and J are TRBV2 and TRBJ2-5; D ambiguous. Germline lookup yields CDR1 SNHLY and CDR2 FYNNEI. The CDR3 is 14 amino acids. The V end was cut by 7 bases, the J end by 3 bases, with 15 bases between. The DNA of the CDR3 is TGTGCCAGCACTCGCCTGAGTACCAAAGAGACCCAGTACTTC. Translating it yields CASTRLSTKETQYF.

The chain couples TRBV6-5 to TRBJ1-3, with a tentative D call TRBD1 (5 bases). The CDR3 is 16 residues long. Looked up from germline, CDR1 is MNHEY and CDR2 is SVGAGI. Deletions cut 0 bases from V and 0 bases from J, with 9 bases between. This CDR3 reads CASSYSRTSSGNTIYF. CDR3 coding DNA: TGTGCCAGCAGTTACTCCAGGACAAGCTCTGGAAACACCATATATTTT.

This clone was counted between two and nine times. This chain's CDR3 is CASSAGQGIYGYTF. The CDR3 DNA reads TGTGCCAGCAGTGCGGGACAGGGAATCTATGGCTACACCTTC. This chain uses TRBV2 with TRBJ1-2; 9 nucleotides line up with TRBD1. Losses at the gene ends were 4 bases for V and 4 bases for J; bases not matched to a gene: 4. Looked up from germline, CDR1 is SNHLY and CDR2 is FYNNEI. The CDR3 extends over 14 amino acids.

This chain uses TRBV5-6 with TRBJ1-2, with 7 bases that match TRBD1. V gave up 4 bases and J gave up 3 bases; unmatched junction bases: 6. In germline, CDR1 is SGHDT, CDR2 YYEEEE. The CDR3 has 14 amino acids. CDR3 DNA: TGTGCCAGCAGCGGCGAGGGGGCCTACTATGGCTACACCTTC. It encodes CASSGEGAYYGYTF.

The gene calls are TRBV28 and TRBJ1-2; 7 nucleotides align to TRBD1. This CDR3 comprises 14 residues. Germline trimming cut 3 bases from V and 8 bases from J; bases unmatched to any gene: 9. Per the germline V gene, CDR1 is MDHEN and CDR2 is SYDVKM. For the CDR3, the DNA is TGTGCCAGCAGTTTCGGTGAGGGGGCGCGAGGCTACACCTTC. Protein product: CASSFGEGARGYTF.

The J gene is TRBJ2-7, the V gene TRBV28, with D unclear. Germline CDR1 reads MDHEN; CDR2 reads SYDVKM. CDR3 length: 12 residues. Deletions cut 3 bases from V and 5 bases from J, with 8 bases between. In nucleotides, the CDR3 is TGTGCCAGCAGTTTCTCTCCCGACGAGCAGTACTTC. Its translation: CASSFSPDEQYF.